This T cell receptor beta chain was recorded in a study of OX40 agonist ivuxolimab in advanced cancers. Whole-study results and caveats: At 0.1 to 3.0 mg/kg, clonal expansion of CD4+ and CD8+ blood T cells had occurred by week 6. Also present in some nonresponders was a low level of normalized T-cell clonal expansion. The study did not work out the antigen specificity of the expanded peripheral T cells.

TCRdb keeps only in-frame clones here, not all; method: immunoSEQ multiplex PCR. The sample yields 100,000 to 150,000 clones, 85% to 95% seen once. Germline assignment: CDR1 KGHSH and CDR2 LQKENI. Deletions cut 6 bases from V and 0 bases from J, with 10 bases between. The CDR3 runs 14 residues. Of note for this clone: Its antigen is unidentified.

Sample: CD4+ or CD8+ T cells sorted from blood, taken in a trial of the OX40 agonist ivuxolimab. This chain uses TRBV18 with TRBJ2-3; a possible D gene is TRBD2 (6 bases). This receptor was obtained from an adult with an advanced solid tumor such as melanoma, head and neck, liver or kidney cancer. The CDR3 DNA follows: TGTGCCAGCTCGCCGGGACTGAGCACAGATACGCAGTATTTT. Its translation: CASSPGLSTDTQYF. The complete variable domain, with remaining parts taken from reference TRBV18 and TRBJ2-3, reads NAGVMQNPRHLVRRRGQEARLRCSPMKGHSHVYWYRQLPEEGLKFMVYLQKENIIDESGMPKERFSAEFPKEGPSILRIQQVVRGDSAAYFCASSPGLSTDTQYFGPGTRLTVL.